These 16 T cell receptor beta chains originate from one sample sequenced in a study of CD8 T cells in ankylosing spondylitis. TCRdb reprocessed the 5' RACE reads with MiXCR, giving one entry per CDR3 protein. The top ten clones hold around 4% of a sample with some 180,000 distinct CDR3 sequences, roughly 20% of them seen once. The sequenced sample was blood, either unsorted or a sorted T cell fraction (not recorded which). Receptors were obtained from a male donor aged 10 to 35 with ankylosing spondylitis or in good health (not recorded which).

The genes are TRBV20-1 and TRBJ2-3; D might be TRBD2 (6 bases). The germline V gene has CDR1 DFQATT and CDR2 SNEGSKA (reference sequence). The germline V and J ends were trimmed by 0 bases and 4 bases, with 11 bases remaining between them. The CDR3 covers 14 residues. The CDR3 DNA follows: TGCAGTGCTAGAGATTATTCTAGCGCAGATACGCAGTATTTT. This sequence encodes CSARDYSSADTQYF.

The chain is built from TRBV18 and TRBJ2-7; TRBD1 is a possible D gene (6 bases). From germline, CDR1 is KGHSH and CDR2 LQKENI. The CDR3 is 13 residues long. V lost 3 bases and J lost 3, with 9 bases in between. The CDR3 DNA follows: TGTGCCAGCTCACCCAGGGGCAACTACGAGCAGTACTTC. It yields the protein CASSPRGNYEQYF.

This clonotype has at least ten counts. The DNA of the CDR3 is TGTGCCAGCAGTTGGCAGCGGGGGACTAGCGGGAACCAAGAGACCCAGTACTTC. Its protein is CASSWQRGTSGNQETQYF. The chain joins TRBV28 to TRBJ2-5; TRBD2 matches at 13 bases. The CDR3 runs to 18 residues. Trimming removed 4 bases from V and 0 bases from J; junction bases left unmatched: 8. Germline CDR1 and CDR2: MDHEN and SYDVKM. Full variable domain (rest looked up from reference TRBV28 and TRBJ2-5): DVKVTQSSRYLVKRTGEKVFLECVQDMDHENMFWYRQDPGLGLRLIYFSYDVKMKEKGDIPEGYSVSREKKERFSLILESASTNQTSMYLCASSWQRGTSGNQETQYFGPGTRLLVL.

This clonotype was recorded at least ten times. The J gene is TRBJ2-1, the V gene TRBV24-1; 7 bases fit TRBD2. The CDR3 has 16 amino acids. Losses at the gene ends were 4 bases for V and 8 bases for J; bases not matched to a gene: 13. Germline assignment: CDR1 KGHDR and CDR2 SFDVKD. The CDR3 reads CATSDRTRTRQDEQFF. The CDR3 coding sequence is TGTGCCACCAGTGACCGGACTAGGACAAGGCAGGATGAGCAGTTCTTC.

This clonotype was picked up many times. In DNA, the CDR3 is TGTGCCAGCAGCCCCGGGGGAAAGCAGTTCTTC. Translation: CASSPGGKQFF. V usage is TRBV12-3 or TRBV12-4 and J usage is TRBJ2-1; maybe TRBD2 (6 bases). CDR3 length: 11 amino acids. The V end lost 6 bases, the J end lost 11 bases, and 11 bases lay between the germline ends.

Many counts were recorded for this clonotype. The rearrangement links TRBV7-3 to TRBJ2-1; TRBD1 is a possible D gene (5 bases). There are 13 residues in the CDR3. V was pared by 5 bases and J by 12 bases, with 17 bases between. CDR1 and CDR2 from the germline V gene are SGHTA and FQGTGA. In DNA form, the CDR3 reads TGTGCCAGCAGCGACTTCAATAACGACAGGCAGTTCTTC. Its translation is CASSDFNNDRQFF.

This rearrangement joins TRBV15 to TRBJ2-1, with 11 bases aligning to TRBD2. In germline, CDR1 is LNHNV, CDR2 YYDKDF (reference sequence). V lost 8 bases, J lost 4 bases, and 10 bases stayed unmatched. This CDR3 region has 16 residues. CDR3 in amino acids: CATLSVAGGLYNEQFF. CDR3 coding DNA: TGTGCCACCCTATCAGTAGCGGGAGGGTTATACAATGAGCAGTTCTTC.

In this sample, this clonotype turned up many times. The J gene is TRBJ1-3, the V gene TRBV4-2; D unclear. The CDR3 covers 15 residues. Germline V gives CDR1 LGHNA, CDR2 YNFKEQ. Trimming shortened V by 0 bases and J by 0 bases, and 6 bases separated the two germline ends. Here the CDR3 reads CASSQERRSGNTIYF. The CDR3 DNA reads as TGTGCCAGCAGCCAAGAAAGGCGCTCTGGAAACACCATATATTTT.

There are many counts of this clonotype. CDR3 DNA sequence: TGTGCCAGCAGTCCCTCGGGACAGGGGGTGGAGACCCAGTACTTC. It encodes CASSPSGQGVETQYF. The genes are TRBV28 and TRBJ2-5; 11 bases are shared with TRBD1. The CDR3 consists of 15 residues. J lost 5 bases, V lost 5 bases, and 7 bases had no gene match. CDR1 is MDHEN and CDR2 is SYDVKM in the germline V gene.

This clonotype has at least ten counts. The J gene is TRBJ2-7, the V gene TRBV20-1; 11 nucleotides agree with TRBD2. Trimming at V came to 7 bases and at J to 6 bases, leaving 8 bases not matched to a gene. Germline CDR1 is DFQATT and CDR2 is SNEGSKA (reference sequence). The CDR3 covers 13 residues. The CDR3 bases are TGCAGTGGTGACGGGCTAGCGGGAGGCGAGCAGTACTTC. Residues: CSGDGLAGGEQYF.

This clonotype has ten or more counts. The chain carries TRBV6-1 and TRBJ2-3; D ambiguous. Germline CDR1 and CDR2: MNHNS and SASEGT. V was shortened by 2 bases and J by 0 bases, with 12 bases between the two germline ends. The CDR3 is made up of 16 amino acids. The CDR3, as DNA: TGTGCCAGCAGTGAATATCAGAGCTCTAGCACAGATACGCAGTATTTT. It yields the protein CASSEYQSSSTDTQYF.

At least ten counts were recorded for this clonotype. Here the CDR3 DNA reads TGCAGTGCTAGTCTTCCCAGGGCGACCTACAATGAGCAGTTCTTC. It translates to CSASLPRATYNEQFF. This chain connects TRBV20-1 to TRBJ2-1; D possibly corresponds to TRBD1 (5 bases). Germline CDR1 DFQATT, CDR2 SNEGSKA (reference sequence). Trimming stripped 3 bases from V and 2 bases from J, with 14 bases between. The CDR3 contains 15 residues.

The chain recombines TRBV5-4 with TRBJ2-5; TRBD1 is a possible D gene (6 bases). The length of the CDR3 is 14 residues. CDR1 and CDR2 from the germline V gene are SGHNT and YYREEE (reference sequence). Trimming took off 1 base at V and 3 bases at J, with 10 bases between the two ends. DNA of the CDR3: TGTGCCAGCAGCTTGCAGGACAGAAAAGAGACCCAGTACTTC. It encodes CASSLQDRKETQYF.

The CDR3 DNA reads as TGCAGCGTTGATTTGTCGGCCAATGAGCAGTTCTTC. Amino acids: CSVDLSANEQFF. The chain joins TRBV29-1 to TRBJ2-1; D gene unclear. The CDR3 sequence is 12 residues long. With 3 bases removed from V and 6 bases from J, the gap between germline ends came to 9 bases. Germline CDR1 is SQVTM and CDR2 is ANQGSEA.

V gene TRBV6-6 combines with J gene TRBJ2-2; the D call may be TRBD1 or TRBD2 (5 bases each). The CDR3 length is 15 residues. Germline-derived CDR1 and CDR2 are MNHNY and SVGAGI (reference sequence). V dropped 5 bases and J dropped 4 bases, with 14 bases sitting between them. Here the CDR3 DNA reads TGTGCCAGCAGTCAGCCCGGGACCCCCACCGGGGAGCTGTTTTTT. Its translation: CASSQPGTPTGELFF.

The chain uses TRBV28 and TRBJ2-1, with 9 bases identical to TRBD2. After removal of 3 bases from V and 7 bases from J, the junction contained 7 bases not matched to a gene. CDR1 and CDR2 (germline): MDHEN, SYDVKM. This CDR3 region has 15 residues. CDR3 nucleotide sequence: TGTGCCAGCAGTTTGCTAGCGGGAATGAGGAATGAGCAGTTCTTC. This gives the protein CASSLLAGMRNEQFF.